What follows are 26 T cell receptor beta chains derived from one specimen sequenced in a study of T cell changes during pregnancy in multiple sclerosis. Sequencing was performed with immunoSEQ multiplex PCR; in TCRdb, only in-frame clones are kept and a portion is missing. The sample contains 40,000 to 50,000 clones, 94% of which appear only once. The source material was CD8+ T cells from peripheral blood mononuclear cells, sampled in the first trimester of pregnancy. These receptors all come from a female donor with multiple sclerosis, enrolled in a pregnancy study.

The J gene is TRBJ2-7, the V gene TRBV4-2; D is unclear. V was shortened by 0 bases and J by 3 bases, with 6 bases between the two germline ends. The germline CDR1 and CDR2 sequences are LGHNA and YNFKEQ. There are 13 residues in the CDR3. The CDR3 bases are TGTGCCAGCAGCCAAGAACGAGGCTACGAGCAGTACTTC. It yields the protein CASSQERGYEQYF.

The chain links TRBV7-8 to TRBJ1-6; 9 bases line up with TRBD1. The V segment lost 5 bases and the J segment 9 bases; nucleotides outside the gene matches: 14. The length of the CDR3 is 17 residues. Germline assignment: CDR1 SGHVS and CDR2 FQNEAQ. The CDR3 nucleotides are TGTGCCAGCAGCCCTTCATTCACAGGGGGCGGTGTTTCACCCCTCCACTTT. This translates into CASSPSFTGGGVSPLHF.

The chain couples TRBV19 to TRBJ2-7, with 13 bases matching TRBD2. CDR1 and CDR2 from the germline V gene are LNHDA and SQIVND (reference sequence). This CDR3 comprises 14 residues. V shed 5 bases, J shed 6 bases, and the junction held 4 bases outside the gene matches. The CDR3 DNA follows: TGTGCCAGTAGTGCGACTAGCGGGAGGCCCGAGCAGTACTTC. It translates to CASSATSGRPEQYF. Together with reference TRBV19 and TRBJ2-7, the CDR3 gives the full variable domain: DGGITQSPKYLFRKEGQNVTLSCEQNLNHDAMYWYRQDPGQGLRLIYYSQIVNDFQKGDIAEGYSVSREKKESFPLTVTSAQKNPTAFYLCASSATSGRPEQYFGPGTRLTVT.

The CDR3 DNA sequence: TGTGCCAGCAGCGACCCCTGGAGGGACACCGGGGAGCTGTTTTTT. Its protein product is CASSDPWRDTGELFF. This chain connects TRBV9 to TRBJ2-2; possibly TRBD2 for D (6 bases). Trimming pared 3 bases from V and 3 bases from J, leaving 12 bases between. The CDR3 has 15 residues. CDR1 SGDLS and CDR2 YYNGEE come from the germline V gene.

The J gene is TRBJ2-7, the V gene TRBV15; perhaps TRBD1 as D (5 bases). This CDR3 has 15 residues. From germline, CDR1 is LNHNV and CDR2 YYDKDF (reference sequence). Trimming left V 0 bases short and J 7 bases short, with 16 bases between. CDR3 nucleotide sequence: TGTGCCACCAGCAGAGACAGGGCCCCTGTCGGTGAGCAGTACTTC. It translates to CATSRDRAPVGEQYF.

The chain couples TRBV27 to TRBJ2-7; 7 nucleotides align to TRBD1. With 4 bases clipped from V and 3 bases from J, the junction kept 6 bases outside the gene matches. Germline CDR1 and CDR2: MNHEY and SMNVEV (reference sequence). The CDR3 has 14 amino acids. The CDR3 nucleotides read TGTGCCAGCAGTTCAACCGGGACAGACTACGAGCAGTACTTC. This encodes CASSSTGTDYEQYF.

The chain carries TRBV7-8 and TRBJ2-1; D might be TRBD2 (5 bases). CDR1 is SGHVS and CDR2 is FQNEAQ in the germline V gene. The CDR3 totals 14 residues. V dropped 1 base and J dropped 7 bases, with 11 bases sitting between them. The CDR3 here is CASSLGGPLNEQFF. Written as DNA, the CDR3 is TGTGCCAGCAGCTTAGGAGGGCCCCTGAATGAGCAGTTCTTC.

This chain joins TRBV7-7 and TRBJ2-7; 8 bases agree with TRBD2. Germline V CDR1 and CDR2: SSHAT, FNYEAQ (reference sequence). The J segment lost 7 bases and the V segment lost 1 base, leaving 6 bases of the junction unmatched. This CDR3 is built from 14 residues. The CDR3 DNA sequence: TGTGCCAGCAGCTTAGGAGCGGGGGCCGGGGAGCAGTACTTC. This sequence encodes CASSLGAGAGEQYF.

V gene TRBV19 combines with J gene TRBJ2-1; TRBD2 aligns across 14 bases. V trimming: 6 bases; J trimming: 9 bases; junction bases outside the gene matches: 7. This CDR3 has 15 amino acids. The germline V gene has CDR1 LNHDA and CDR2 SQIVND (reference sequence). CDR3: CASRFGTSGGGEQFF. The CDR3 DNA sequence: TGTGCCAGTAGGTTTGGGACTAGCGGGGGAGGTGAGCAGTTCTTC.

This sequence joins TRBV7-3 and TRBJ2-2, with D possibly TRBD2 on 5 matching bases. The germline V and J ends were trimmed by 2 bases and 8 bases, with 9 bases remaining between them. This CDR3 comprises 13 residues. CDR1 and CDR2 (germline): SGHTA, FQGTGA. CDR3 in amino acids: CASSLGGRGELFF. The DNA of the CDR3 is TGTGCCAGCAGCTTAGGAGGTCGAGGGGAGCTGTTTTTT.

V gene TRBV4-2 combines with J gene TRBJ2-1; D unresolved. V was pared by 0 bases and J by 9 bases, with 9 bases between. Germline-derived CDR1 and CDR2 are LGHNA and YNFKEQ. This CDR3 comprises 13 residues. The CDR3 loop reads CASSQDRGGEQFF. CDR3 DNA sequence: TGTGCCAGCAGCCAAGATCGAGGTGGTGAGCAGTTCTTC.

The CDR3 nucleotides read TGTGCCAGCAGTAACCCGTTCAGTACTAACTATGGCTACACCTTC. This translates into CASSNPFSTNYGYTF. The chain uses TRBV6-1 and TRBJ1-2; D gene unclear. The CDR3 consists of 15 residues. V dropped 5 bases and J dropped 0 bases, with 13 bases sitting between them. Germline V lookup: CDR1 MNHNS, CDR2 SASEGT.

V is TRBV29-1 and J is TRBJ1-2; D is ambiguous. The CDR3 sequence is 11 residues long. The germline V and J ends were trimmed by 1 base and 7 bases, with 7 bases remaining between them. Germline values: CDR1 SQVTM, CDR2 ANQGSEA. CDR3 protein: CSVEARGGYTF. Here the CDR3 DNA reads TGCAGCGTTGAAGCCCGAGGTGGCTACACCTTC.

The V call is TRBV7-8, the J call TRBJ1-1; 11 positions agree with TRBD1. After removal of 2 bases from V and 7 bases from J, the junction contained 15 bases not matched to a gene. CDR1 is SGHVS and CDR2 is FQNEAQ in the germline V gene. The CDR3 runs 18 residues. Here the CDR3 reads CASSLTLPGQGAVIEAFF. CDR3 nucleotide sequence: TGTGCCAGCAGCTTAACCCTGCCTGGACAGGGGGCGGTAATTGAAGCTTTCTTT.

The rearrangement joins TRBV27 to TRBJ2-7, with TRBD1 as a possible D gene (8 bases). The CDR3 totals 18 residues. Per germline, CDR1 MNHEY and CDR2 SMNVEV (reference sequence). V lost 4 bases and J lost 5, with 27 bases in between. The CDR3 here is CASSSYPKGGQGAHEQYF. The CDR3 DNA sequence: TGTGCCAGCAGTTCCTACCCTAAGGGGGGGCAGGGGGCCCACGAGCAGTACTTC.

CDR3 sequence: CASSLWAGEAYNEQFF. The CDR3 DNA reads as TGTGCCAGCAGTTTATGGGCAGGGGAAGCGTACAATGAGCAGTTCTTC. The gene calls are TRBV27 and TRBJ2-1; D perhaps matches TRBD1 (6 bases). V lost 1 base to trimming and J lost 4 bases, with 14 bases between them. The CDR3 extends over 16 amino acids. The V gene's germline CDR1 is MNHEY and CDR2 SMNVEV (reference sequence).

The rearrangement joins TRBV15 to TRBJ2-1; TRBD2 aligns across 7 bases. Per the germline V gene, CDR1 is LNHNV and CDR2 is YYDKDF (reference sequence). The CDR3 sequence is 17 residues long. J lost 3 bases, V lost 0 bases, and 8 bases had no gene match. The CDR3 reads CATSRDTSVIFYNEQFF. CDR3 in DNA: TGTGCCACCAGCAGAGATACTAGCGTAATTTTCTACAATGAGCAGTTCTTC.

The CDR3 here is CASSGGQGADGYTF. The CDR3 DNA reads TGTGCCAGCAGCGGGGGACAGGGGGCGGATGGCTACACCTTC. The rearrangement links TRBV9 to TRBJ1-2, with TRBD1 matching over 12 bases. The CDR3 covers 14 residues. The V gene's germline CDR1 is SGDLS and CDR2 YYNGEE. J gave up 6 bases and V 3 bases, and 3 bases lay outside the gene matches.

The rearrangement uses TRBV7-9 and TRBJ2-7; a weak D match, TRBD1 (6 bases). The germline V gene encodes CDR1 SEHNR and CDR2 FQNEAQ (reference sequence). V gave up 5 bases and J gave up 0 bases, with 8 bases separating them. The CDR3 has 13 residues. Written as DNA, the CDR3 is TGTGCCAGCAGCCCAGGGGACTCCTACGAGCAGTACTTC. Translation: CASSPGDSYEQYF.

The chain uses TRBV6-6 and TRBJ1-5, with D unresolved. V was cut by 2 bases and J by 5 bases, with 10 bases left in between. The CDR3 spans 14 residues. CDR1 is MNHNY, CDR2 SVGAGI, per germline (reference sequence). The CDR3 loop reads CASSYGQNHQPQHF. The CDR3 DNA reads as TGTGCCAGCAGTTACGGCCAGAATCATCAGCCCCAGCATTTT.

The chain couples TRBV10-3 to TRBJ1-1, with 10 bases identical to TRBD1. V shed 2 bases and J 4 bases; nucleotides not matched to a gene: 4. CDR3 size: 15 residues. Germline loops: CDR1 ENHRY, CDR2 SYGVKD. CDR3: CAISEGTGVSTEAFF. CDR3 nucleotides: TGTGCCATCAGTGAGGGGACAGGGGTTAGCACTGAAGCTTTCTTT.

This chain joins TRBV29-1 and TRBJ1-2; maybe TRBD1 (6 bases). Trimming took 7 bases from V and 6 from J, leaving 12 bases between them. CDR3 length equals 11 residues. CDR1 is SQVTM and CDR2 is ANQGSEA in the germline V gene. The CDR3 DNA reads TGCAGCGCCGACAGGCGGGATGGCTACACCTTC. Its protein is CSADRRDGYTF.

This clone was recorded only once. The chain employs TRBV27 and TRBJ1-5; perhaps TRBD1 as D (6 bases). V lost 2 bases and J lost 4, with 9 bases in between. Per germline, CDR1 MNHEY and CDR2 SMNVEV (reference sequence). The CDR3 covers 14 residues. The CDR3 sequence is CASSLGTTNQPQHF. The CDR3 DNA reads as TGTGCCAGCAGTTTAGGGACAACAAATCAGCCCCAGCATTTT.

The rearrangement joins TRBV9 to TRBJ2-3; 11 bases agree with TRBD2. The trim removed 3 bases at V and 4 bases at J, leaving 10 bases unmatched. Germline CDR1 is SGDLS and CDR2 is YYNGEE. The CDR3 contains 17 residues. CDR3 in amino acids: CASSDRLAGGWADTQYF. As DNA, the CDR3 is TGTGCCAGCAGCGACCGTTTAGCGGGAGGGTGGGCAGATACGCAGTATTTT.

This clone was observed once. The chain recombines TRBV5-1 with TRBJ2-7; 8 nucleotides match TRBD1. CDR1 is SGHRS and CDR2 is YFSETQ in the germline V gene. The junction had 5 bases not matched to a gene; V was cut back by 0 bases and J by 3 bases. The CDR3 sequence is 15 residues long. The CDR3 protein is CASSLAPGTGYEQYF. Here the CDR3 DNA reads TGCGCCAGCAGCTTGGCGCCAGGGACAGGCTACGAGCAGTACTTC.

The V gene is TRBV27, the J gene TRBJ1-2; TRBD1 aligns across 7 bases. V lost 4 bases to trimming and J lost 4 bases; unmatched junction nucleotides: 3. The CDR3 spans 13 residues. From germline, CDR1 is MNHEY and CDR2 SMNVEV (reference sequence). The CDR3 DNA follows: TGTGCCAGCAGTTCGACAGGGTTCTATGGCTACACCTTC. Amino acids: CASSSTGFYGYTF.